This TCR beta chain was profiled in a study of T cell responses to AZD1222 COVID-19 vaccine. Whole-study results and caveats: Unmutated variant regions reportedly attract nearly half of all spike-specific TCRs. The span of vaccine-associated CD4 TCRs extended across spike, with dominance at 160-218 and 743-854.

This clone occurred a few times. Its target is unknown. Trimming removed 0 bases from V and 4 bases from J, with 10 bases in between. The CDR3 consists of 14 residues. The germline V gene has CDR1 SGDLS and CDR2 YYNGEE. Generated by immunoSEQ multiplex PCR, the TCRdb table keeps only in-frame clones and is missing some. The sample comprises fewer than 110,000 clones, about 92% of which are singletons, and roughly 8.7% rests with the top ten. The sequencing here drew on peripheral blood, taken 28 days after the second AZD1222 dose. The TCR sequence derives from an adult who received the AZD1222 COVID-19 vaccine. V usage is TRBV9 and J usage is TRBJ1-2, with D unclear. The CDR3 protein is CASSVEVGSYGYTF. In DNA form, the CDR3 reads TGTGCCAGCAGCGTAGAGGTGGGGAGCTATGGCTACACCTTC.